This TCR beta chain emerged from a study of OX40 agonist ivuxolimab in advanced cancers. In the study overall: Three patients responded partially, comprising one with hepatocellular carcinoma and two with cutaneous melanoma.

Study outcomes and limitations: The study observed clonal expansion of CD4+ and CD8+ blood T cells by week 6 at 0.1 to 3.0 mg/kg.

Profiling relied on immunoSEQ multiplex PCR, and the TCRdb table lists in-frame clones only, not all of them. The sample includes just under 65,000 clones, about four fifths seen only once; the top ten take 9.8%. Germline assignment: CDR1 SQVTM and CDR2 ANQGSEA. The CDR3 has 13 amino acids. V lost 6 bases to trimming and J lost 4 bases, with 12 bases between them. A history of autoimmune disease or systemic immunosuppression excluded patients. Points on this clone: Its cognate antigen is unknown.

This clonotype was obtained from an adult with an advanced solid tumor such as melanoma, head and neck, liver or kidney cancer. Specimen: CD4+ or CD8+ T cells sorted from blood, collected in a trial of the OX40 agonist ivuxolimab. The V and J genes are TRBV29-1 and TRBJ1-4; no firm D call. This CDR3 reads CSVRGRYNEKLFF. In DNA, the CDR3 is TGCAGCGTACGAGGACGGTATAATGAAAAACTGTTTTTT.